This TCR beta chain comes out of a study of blood T cells in healthy people across ages. Overall study results and limits: Not knowing donor CMV status may have confounded expanded clonotype changes. Aged donors had fewer naive CD4+ cells and lower diversity than long-lived donors.

From germline, CDR1 is SGHRS and CDR2 YFSETQ. The J segment lost 0 bases and the V segment lost 4 bases, leaving 16 bases of the junction unmatched. The CDR3 loop spans 19 amino acids. This clonotype has at least ten counts. Its antigen is not known. Together with a sample-barcoded 5' primer, a J-beta primer mix was included in a second PCR lasting about 6 to 11 cycles. TCRdb recomputed calls from the 5' RACE reads with MiXCR, one row per CDR3 protein. The sample has approximately 780,000 distinct CDR3 sequences; 20% to 30% are singletons. These same records also appear under a second study, on T cells of mothers and their children. That investigation notes: Each donor was one of three healthy Caucasian mothers or one of their six children. Reverse transcription into cDNA received all extracted RNA, at approximately 1.5 ug per 15 ul.

V and J are TRBV5-1 and TRBJ2-4; TRBD1 agrees at 7 bases. The origin of this receptor is a boy aged 5-17 years in good health. The sample taken for sequencing was blood. CDR3 sequence reads: CASSPILAGTDSAKNIQYF. As DNA, the CDR3 is TGCGCCAGCAGCCCGATACTTGCCGGGACAGATTCAGCCAAAAACATTCAGTACTTC.